Listed below are T cell receptor beta chains from one sample, sequenced in a study of shared clonotypes between healthy human individuals. Only in-frame clones appear in the TCRdb table, and some are missing; sequencing was by immunoSEQ multiplex PCR. This sample carries roughly 570,000 clones, 98% of them seen once, and the ten largest clones take 0.3%. Material: naive CD8+ T cells sorted from blood. The source of these receptors is a man under 40 in good health. Each CDR3 is given with its conserved first and last residue. Fields, in order: J gene, V gene, D gene, CDR3 DNA, CDR3 protein. The D gene is left open where the match is weak.

TRBJ2-6 | TRBV10-3 | . | TGTGCCATCAGTGGAAACAGGGATTCTGGGGCCAACGTCCTGACTTTC | CAISGNRDSGANVLTF
TRBJ2-3 | TRBV7-2 | TRBD2 | TGTGCCAGCAGCTTAGGAGCGGGAGGGCCGGATACGCAGTATTTT | CASSLGAGGPDTQYF
TRBJ2-1 | TRBV7-6 | TRBD2 | TGTGCCAGCAGCCCTGGGAGGGCCAATGAGCAGTTCTTC | CASSPGRANEQFF
TRBJ2-1 | TRBV7-8 | TRBD2 | TGTGCCAGCAGCCCAAGGACTAGCGGGAGTACCGAGGAGCAGTTCTTC | CASSPRTSGSTEEQFF
TRBJ2-1 | TRBV29-1 | . | TGCAGCGTTGAGGGCCCCTCCGGGGACAATGAGCAGTTCTTC | CSVEGPSGDNEQFF
TRBJ2-3 | TRBV18 | . | TGTGCCAGCTCACCCCCCCGGTGGGGAGTCACAGATACGCAGTATTTT | CASSPPRWGVTDTQYF
TRBJ2-7 | TRBV5-4 | . | TGTGCCAGCAGCGCGAATGAACTCCGGGGGCATACCTCCTACGAGCAGTACTTC | CASSANELRGHTSYEQYF
TRBJ2-5 | TRBV2 | . | TGTGCCAGCAGAGTCTACCAAGAGACCCAGTACTTC | CASRVYQETQYF
TRBJ2-4 | TRBV28 | . | TGTGCCAGCAGTTTCACAGAGGGGATTCAGTACTTC | CASSFTEGIQYF
TRBJ1-2 | TRBV28 | . | TGTGCCAGCAGTTTCTCTCCCTGGGAGGCAGGGCGAAACTATGGCTACACCTTC | CASSFSPWEAGRNYGYTF
TRBJ2-7 | TRBV27 | . | TGTGCCAGCAGTCCAACCTCGGGTCGTATAGACTCCTACGAGCAGTACTTC | CASSPTSGRIDSYEQYF
TRBJ2-1 | TRBV11-2 | TRBD2 | TGTGCCAGCAGCTTACCGCTAGCGGGAGGGTATGAGCAGTTCTTC | CASSLPLAGGYEQFF
TRBJ1-5 | TRBV4-1 | . | TGCGCCAGCAGCCACGGACGGGCCGACGGGGGGCCCCAGCATTTT | CASSHGRADGGPQHF
TRBJ2-7 | TRBV7-9 | TRBD2 | TGTGCCAGCAGCTTATTGGGAGCGGGAGAAAGCGAGCAGTACTTC | CASSLLGAGESEQYF
TRBJ2-2 | TRBV2 | . | TGTGCCAGCAGTTACGGGACAACGAACACCGGGGAGCTGTTTTTT | CASSYGTTNTGELFF
TRBJ2-7 | TRBV5-5 | . | TGTGCCAGCAGCTTGGAGAGGCGGGAATGGGAGATCTCCTACGAGCAGTACTTC | CASSLERREWEISYEQYF
TRBJ2-7 | TRBV4-1 | TRBD2 | TGCGCCAGCAGCCAAGTGGGGACTAGCCATTTCGAGCAGTACTTC | CASSQVGTSHFEQYF
TRBJ2-1 | TRBV27 | . | TGTGCCAGCAGAAAGCCAGGGGCCAAAAATGAGCAGTTCTTC | CASRKPGAKNEQFF
TRBJ2-3 | TRBV27 | . | TGTGCCAGCAGTTGGGACTTCAGCACAGATACGCAGTATTTT | CASSWDFSTDTQYF
TRBJ2-1 | TRBV7-6 | TRBD2 | TGTGCCAGCAGCGCGGGACTAGCAGATGAGCAGTTCTTC | CASSAGLADEQFF